This entry lists 23 T cell receptor beta chains sequenced from one sample in a study of post-analysis software for immune sequencing data. Each TCR beta cDNA library carried unique molecular identifiers. A single record per CDR3 protein comes from TCRdb applying MiXCR to the PCR reads. The table has around 710,000 distinct CDR3 sequences, about 45% seen once; the top ten hold just under 5%. Study outcomes and limitations: Patients used four to six TRBV segments, including TRBV5-6, TRBV5-1 and TRBV20-1, more often than controls.

What these receptors recognize is not known. The specimen sequenced was blood. The source is a girl aged 10-17 years with multiple sclerosis.

The J gene is TRBJ2-7, the V gene TRBV6-6; TRBD1 is a possible D gene (5 bases). This CDR3 has 13 amino acids. Trimming removed 8 bases from V and 0 bases from J, with 11 bases in between. Germline loops: CDR1 MNHNY, CDR2 SVGAGI (reference sequence). Here the CDR3 reads CASLPQGSYEQYF. CDR3 nucleotide sequence: TGTGCCAGCCTGCCCCAGGGCTCCTACGAGCAGTACTTC.

V is TRBV5-1 and J is TRBJ1-2; 9 bases fit TRBD1. Germline lookup yields CDR1 SGHRS and CDR2 YFSETQ. The CDR3 covers 15 residues. After removal of 4 bases from V and 4 bases from J, the junction contained 8 bases not matched to a gene. This CDR3 reads CASSLGGDRAYGYTF. CDR3 bases: TGCGCCAGCAGCCTTGGTGGGGACAGGGCCTATGGCTACACCTTC.

This clonotype was counted between two and nine times. The CDR3 DNA follows: TGTGCCGAACAGCCCTATGGCTACACCTTC. Residues: CAEQPYGYTF. The chain has TRBV6-5 and TRBJ1-2; D remains ambiguous. The CDR3 totals 10 residues. V shed 11 bases and J shed 4 bases, with 8 bases lying between them. CDR1 is MNHEY, CDR2 SVGAGI, per germline.

The chain joins TRBV29-1 to TRBJ1-1; perhaps TRBD1 as D (6 bases). The CDR3 sequence is 13 residues long. From germline, CDR1 is SQVTM and CDR2 ANQGSEA. V dropped 7 bases and J dropped 1 base, with 13 bases sitting between them. The CDR3 sequence: CSESTGGNTEAFF. Here the CDR3 DNA reads TGCAGCGAATCGACAGGAGGGAACACTGAAGCTTTCTTT.

This rearrangement joins TRBV6-6 to TRBJ2-5; 7 nucleotides line up with TRBD2. The DNA end is more similar to TRBJ2-7, so the J call may be wrong. Looked up from germline, CDR1 is MNHNY and CDR2 is SVGAGI (reference sequence). The CDR3 sequence is 16 residues long. The CDR3 spells CASSYSTNGGFSEQYF. The CDR3 DNA sequence: TGTGCCAGCAGTTACTCGACAAACGGGGGGTTCAGCGAGCAGTACTTC.

The chain uses TRBV7-9 and TRBJ2-5; D is perhaps TRBD1 (6 bases). The germline CDR1 and CDR2 sequences are SEHNR and FQNEAQ (reference sequence). Trimming shortened V by 2 bases and J by 4 bases, and 14 bases separated the two germline ends. This CDR3 spans 15 amino acids. CDR3 DNA: TGTGCCAGCAGCTTATTCGCCAGGGGTGTAGAGACCCAGTACTTC. This gives the protein CASSLFARGVETQYF. Full variable domain (missing parts from reference TRBV7-9 and TRBJ2-5): DTGVSQNPRHKITKRGQNVTFRCDPISEHNRLYWYRQTLGQGPEFLTYFQNEAQLEKSRLLSDRFSAERPKGSFSTLEIQRTEQGDSAMYLCASSLFARGVETQYFGPGTRLLVL.

The rearrangement links TRBV27 to TRBJ2-3; TRBD2 is a possible D gene (6 bases). Between the trimmed V and J ends, which lost 3 bases and 0 bases, there was a span of 10 bases. In germline, CDR1 is MNHEY, CDR2 SMNVEV (reference sequence). The CDR3 runs 15 residues. The CDR3 bases are TGTGCCAGCAGTTTTCGGGAGACTAGCACAGATACGCAGTATTTT. Its protein product is CASSFRETSTDTQYF.

The V call is TRBV6-1, the J call TRBJ2-3; 8 positions match TRBD2. CDR3 length: 16 residues. V lost 4 bases and J lost 7; bases outside the gene matches: 13. CDR1 and CDR2 from the germline V gene are MNHNS and SASEGT. The CDR3 DNA sequence: TGTGCCAGCAGTGCCCCGGGACTAGGGGTCTCCAATACGCAGTATTTT. It specifies CASSAPGLGVSNTQYF.

V and J are TRBV10-3 and TRBJ2-7; 8 nucleotides agree with TRBD1. From germline, CDR1 is ENHRY and CDR2 SYGVKD. The CDR3 has 16 amino acids. V was pared by 7 bases and J by 4 bases, with 15 bases of the junction left unmatched. CDR3 coding DNA: TGTGCCATCAACCCGGGACAGGTGGTGAAGGTTTACGAGCAGTACTTC. Its protein is CAINPGQVVKVYEQYF.

In this sample, this clonotype turned up a few times. This sequence joins TRBV15 and TRBJ2-5, with TRBD1 matching over 11 bases. Matching the DNA end better, TRBJ2-7 makes the J call doubtful. Germline V CDR1 and CDR2: LNHNV, YYDKDF (reference sequence). The CDR3 extends over 15 amino acids. CDR3: CATSRAGQGAYEQYF. CDR3 DNA: TGTGCCACCAGCAGAGCAGGACAGGGGGCGTACGAGCAGTACTTC.

This clonotype was found a few times. This chain connects TRBV7-9 to TRBJ1-6; 7 nucleotides line up with TRBD1. Germline V lookup: CDR1 SEHNR, CDR2 FQNEAQ (reference sequence). After removal of 5 bases from V and 9 bases from J, the junction contained 7 bases not matched to a gene. The CDR3 is made up of 14 amino acids. CDR3 sequence: CASSPGTATSPLHF. In nucleotides, the CDR3 is TGTGCCAGCAGCCCCGGGACAGCAACTTCACCCCTCCACTTT.

This clonotype was seen at least ten times. V is TRBV6-6 and J is TRBJ1-1, with D uncertain. The CDR3 consists of 13 residues. The ends were cut back, 6 bases at V and 8 bases at J, with 16 bases in the middle. Looked up from germline, CDR1 is MNHNY and CDR2 is SVGAGI (reference sequence). The CDR3 here is CASSSIAGVEAFF. CDR3 sequence (DNA): TGTGCCAGCAGCTCCATAGCCGGGGTCGAAGCTTTCTTT.

V usage is TRBV10-3 and J usage is TRBJ1-2; possible D gene TRBD1, 6 bases. V lost 7 bases to trimming and J lost 0 bases, with 24 bases between them. Germline assignment: CDR1 ENHRY and CDR2 SYGVKD. The CDR3 is 18 residues long. The DNA of the CDR3 is TGTGCCATCACCAACGAAAGGACAGCCCCGCGGGCTAACTATGGCTACACCTTC. Translating it yields CAITNERTAPRANYGYTF.

This chain links TRBV11-1 with TRBJ2-7; D gene unclear. The V gene lost 1 base and the J gene lost 7 bases, with 8 bases spanning the gap. The CDR3 has 12 residues. The germline gives CDR1 SGHAT, CDR2 FQDESV (reference sequence). Here the CDR3 DNA reads TGTGCCAGCAGCTTAGATATAGAAGAGCAGTACTTC. This sequence encodes CASSLDIEEQYF.

The rearrangement links TRBV20-1 to TRBJ2-1; 7 nucleotides agree with TRBD1. With V trimmed by 6 bases and J by 2 bases, 10 bases remained unmatched. The CDR3 totals 15 residues. Per the germline V gene, CDR1 is DFQATT and CDR2 is SNEGSKA (reference sequence). The CDR3 DNA follows: TGCAGTGCAGGGGGCTCCCCGAGGGCCTACAATGAGCAGTTCTTC. This gives the protein CSAGGSPRAYNEQFF.

This clonotype was recorded a few times. V usage is TRBV20-1 and J usage is TRBJ1-2; D is perhaps TRBD1 (6 bases). Germline V gene lookup returns CDR1 DFQATT and CDR2 SNEGSKA (reference sequence). Trimming took off 8 bases at V and 5 bases at J, with 12 bases between the two ends. The CDR3 is 11 residues long. The CDR3 spells CSIVQGYGYTF. For the CDR3, the DNA is TGCAGTATCGTACAGGGTTATGGCTACACCTTC.

The rearrangement joins TRBV20-1 to TRBJ2-1; D is tentatively TRBD1 or TRBD2 (6 bases each). This CDR3 spans 15 amino acids. Per the germline V gene, CDR1 is DFQATT and CDR2 is SNEGSKA (reference sequence). V lost 5 bases, J lost 5 bases, and 19 bases lay in between. The CDR3 region has the DNA TGCAGTGCTCAGAGAAGGGGGAGGACCGACAATGAGCAGTTCTTC. This encodes CSAQRRGRTDNEQFF.

The rearrangement joins TRBV15 to TRBJ2-1; 8 bases align to TRBD2. Germline-derived CDR1 and CDR2 are LNHNV and YYDKDF (reference sequence). The junction had 9 bases not matched to a gene; V was cut back by 8 bases and J by 0 bases. CDR3 length: 16 residues. CDR3 sequence reads: CATGSSGTSSYNEQFF. Written as DNA, the CDR3 is TGTGCCACCGGAAGTAGCGGGACCAGCTCCTACAATGAGCAGTTCTTC.

This clonotype was seen a few times. The chain combines TRBV13 with TRBJ1-2; tentative D call: TRBD1 (5 bases). The CDR3 spans 16 residues. Germline CDR1 is PRHDT and CDR2 is FYEKMQ (reference sequence). The V gene lost 4 bases and the J gene lost 1 base, with 16 bases spanning the gap. The CDR3 sequence: CASSSTGTPVNYGYTF. As DNA, the CDR3 is TGTGCCAGCAGCTCAACCGGGACGCCGGTTAACTATGGCTACACCTTC.

This clonotype was seen a few times. This chain links TRBV28 with TRBJ2-7; the D gene is possibly TRBD1 (6 bases). CDR1 and CDR2 (germline): MDHEN, SYDVKM. The CDR3 extends over 14 amino acids. V lost 4 bases and J 3 bases, leaving 13 bases between the germline ends. This CDR3 reads CASSYREFGYEQYF. Written as DNA, the CDR3 is TGTGCCAGCAGTTACAGGGAGTTCGGCTACGAGCAGTACTTC.

Only a few counts were recorded for this clonotype. The rearrangement uses TRBV6-2 or TRBV6-3 and TRBJ2-7; 8 bases map to TRBD1. Germline V gene sequence: CDR1 MNHEY, CDR2 SVGEGT. This CDR3 region has 14 residues. V shed 6 bases and J 6 bases; nucleotides not matched to a gene: 10. The CDR3 DNA reads as TGTGCCAGCAGCTTTCAGGGGGCTGGGCTCGAGCAGTACTTC. Translating it yields CASSFQGAGLEQYF.

This chain links TRBV28 with TRBJ1-5; D is ambiguous. Germline CDR1 MDHEN, CDR2 SYDVKM. Trimming removed 6 bases from V and 4 bases from J, with 13 bases in between. The CDR3 consists of 14 residues. In DNA, the CDR3 is TGTGCCAGCAGCTCTTTCGGCCCAAATCAGCCCCAGCATTTT. It codes for CASSSFGPNQPQHF.

This chain connects TRBV7-9 to TRBJ1-2, with 8 bases aligning to TRBD1. The CDR3 contains 14 residues. Trimming cost V 7 bases and J 6 bases; bases outside gene matches: 10. Germline V gene lookup returns CDR1 SEHNR and CDR2 FQNEAQ (reference sequence). The CDR3 sequence: CASNGQGLLDGYTF. The CDR3 DNA reads TGTGCCAGCAACGGACAGGGACTCCTCGATGGCTACACCTTC.